Described below is a single T cell receptor (beta chain) sequence and its context. Its antigen is unidentified. Each TCR cDNA library carried sample-specific barcodes on both ends. Each CDR3 protein gets one entry after TCRdb re-called the 5' RACE reads with MiXCR. The data contain 300,000 to 400,000 distinct CDR3 sequences, 28% of them singletons. These data belong to a study of identical twins' blood T cells. Germline CDR1 SGHKS, CDR2 YYEKEE (reference sequence). The CDR3 is made up of 15 amino acids. Unmatched junction bases numbered 8, after V lost 4 bases and J lost 2 bases. Points from the study as a whole: Top TCRbeta clonotypes were shared more with twin than unrelated donors.

The receptor comes from a woman between 18 and 50 years old in good health. Sample: PBMCs. The rearrangement joins TRBV5-5 to TRBJ2-7; the match to TRBD1 covers 8 bases. CDR3 loop: CASSKSGTGTYEQYF. The CDR3 DNA reads as TGTGCCAGCAGCAAATCCGGGACAGGTACCTACGAGCAGTACTTC. The full variable domain, its missing parts supplied by reference TRBV5-5 and TRBJ2-7, is DAGVTQSPTHLIKTRGQQVTLRCSPISGHKSVSWYQQVLGQGPQFIFQYYEKEERGRGNFPDRFSARQFPNYSSELNVNALLLGDSALYLCASSKSGTGTYEQYFGPGTRLTVT.